What follows are 27 T cell receptor beta chains derived from one specimen sequenced in a study of OX40 agonist ivuxolimab in advanced cancers. The repertoire was sequenced with immunoSEQ multiplex PCR; TCRdb's copy has only in-frame clones and lacks some. The top ten hold about 13% of the sample, which has fewer than 10,000 clones, more than 70% seen once. Sample: CD4+ or CD8+ T cells sorted from blood, taken in a trial of the OX40 agonist ivuxolimab. The receptors derive from an adult with an advanced solid tumor such as melanoma, head and neck, liver or kidney cancer.

The chain joins TRBV5-1 to TRBJ1-6; TRBD1 might be the D (6 bases). Germline CDR1 SGHRS, CDR2 YFSETQ. The CDR3 contains 13 residues. V was clipped by 3 bases and J by 10 bases, with 11 bases between them. The CDR3 here is CASSSQGGSPLHF. The CDR3 coding sequence is TGCGCCAGCAGCTCACAGGGCGGCTCACCCCTCCACTTT.

The rearrangement joins TRBV30 to TRBJ2-3, with 9 bases aligning to TRBD2. Unmatched junction bases numbered 4, after V lost 2 bases and J lost 7 bases. This CDR3 has 13 amino acids. Per the germline V gene, CDR1 is GTSNPN and CDR2 is SVGIG (reference sequence). The CDR3 reads CAWSWSGGNTQYF. The CDR3 DNA reads as TGTGCCTGGAGTTGGAGCGGGGGGAATACGCAGTATTTT.

The rearrangement uses TRBV7-2 and TRBJ2-7; D may correspond to TRBD1 or TRBD2 (6 bases each). The CDR3 totals 15 residues. The V gene's germline CDR1 is SGHTA and CDR2 FQGNSA. V was pared by 3 bases and J by 3 bases, with 15 bases between. The CDR3 DNA sequence: TGTGCCAGCAGCTTGACGGGGGCGGGTTACTACGAGCAGTACTTC. This translates into CASSLTGAGYYEQYF. Full variable domain (remainder filled in from reference TRBV7-2 and TRBJ2-7): GAGVSQSPSNKVTEKGKDVELRCDPISGHTALYWYRQSLGQGLEFLIYFQGNSAPDKSGLPSDRFSAERTGGSVSTLTIQRTQQEDSAVYLCASSLTGAGYYEQYFGPGTRLTVT.

CDR3 sequence (DNA): TGTGCCAGCAGCTTAGGGGGGACAGGGAAGAACCAGTACTTC. Its translation: CASSLGGTGKNQYF. The chain links TRBV11-3 to TRBJ2-5, with 9 bases fitting TRBD1. Looked up from germline, CDR1 is SGHNT and CDR2 is YENEEA. The CDR3 runs 14 residues. Unmatched junction bases numbered 7, after V lost 1 base and J lost 10 bases.

The chain carries TRBV4-2 and TRBJ2-3, with TRBD2 matching 11 bases. The CDR3 contains 15 residues. Losses at the gene ends were 1 base for V and 11 bases for J; bases not matched to a gene: 8. Germline CDR1 reads LGHNA; CDR2 reads YNFKEQ. The CDR3 nucleotides read TGTGCCAGCAGCCAAGTCGGGACTAGCGGCCAGGGGCAGTATTTT. The encoded protein is CASSQVGTSGQGQYF.

The chain uses TRBV18 and TRBJ1-5, with D maybe TRBD1 (5 bases). Germline V gene lookup returns CDR1 KGHSH and CDR2 LQKENI. This CDR3 contains 15 residues. The V end was cut by 5 bases, the J end by 3 bases, with 14 bases between. The CDR3 region has the DNA TGTGCCAGCTCATCCTCCCCAGGGAACAATCAGCCCCAGCATTTT. Translation: CASSSSPGNNQPQHF.

This chain uses TRBV29-1 with TRBJ1-3, with D hard to call. With 1 base removed from V and 5 bases from J, the gap between germline ends came to 9 bases. Germline V gene sequence: CDR1 SQVTM, CDR2 ANQGSEA. The CDR3 is 13 residues long. CDR3 sequence reads: CSVEGQFRNTIYF. DNA for the CDR3: TGCAGCGTTGAAGGCCAGTTCAGAAACACCATATATTTT. The variable domain in full, completed from reference TRBV29-1 and TRBJ1-3, reads SAVISQKPSRDICQRGTSLTIQCQVDSQVTMMFWYRQQPGQSLTLIATANQGSEATYESGFVIDKFPISRPNLTFSTLTVSNMSPEDSSIYLCSVEGQFRNTIYFGEGSWLTVV.

V usage is TRBV5-1 and J usage is TRBJ2-5; 13 bases map to TRBD2. The CDR3 consists of 16 residues. J gave up 1 base and V 4 bases, and 4 bases lay outside the gene matches. CDR1 and CDR2 from the germline V gene are SGHRS and YFSETQ. CDR3 sequence (DNA): TGCGCCAGCAGCATAGGGACTAGCGGGGCCCAAGAGACCCAGTACTTC. Amino acid sequence: CASSIGTSGAQETQYF.

The V and J genes are TRBV7-6 and TRBJ2-2, with a tentative D call TRBD1 (6 bases). The germline gives CDR1 SGHVS, CDR2 FNYEAQ. Trimming left V 2 bases short and J 4 bases short, with 14 bases between. The CDR3 runs 16 residues. The CDR3 sequence: CASSLFETGRTGELFF. CDR3 DNA: TGTGCCAGCAGCTTATTTGAGACAGGACGCACCGGGGAGCTGTTTTTT.

The V gene is TRBV5-1, the J gene TRBJ1-1; D possibly corresponds to TRBD1 (6 bases). The CDR3 extends over 21 amino acids. The germline gives CDR1 SGHRS, CDR2 YFSETQ. V dropped 3 bases and J dropped 0 bases, with 30 bases sitting between them. For the CDR3, the DNA is TGCGCCAGCAGCTCCCTTGCCTTAATTAGGACAGCGACGATCATGAACACTGAAGCTTTCTTT. It codes for CASSSLALIRTATIMNTEAFF. Looking up the rest from reference TRBV5-1 and TRBJ1-1 gives the full variable domain: KAGVTQTPRYLIKTRGQQVTLSCSPISGHRSVSWYQQTPGQGLQFLFEYFSETQRNKGNFPGRFSGRQFSNSRSEMNVSTLELGDSALYLCASSSLALIRTATIMNTEAFFGQGTRLTVV.

The chain recombines TRBV6-1 with TRBJ2-1; no clear D. V gave up 7 bases and J gave up 0 bases, with 13 bases separating them. There are 15 residues in the CDR3. CDR1 is MNHNS and CDR2 is SASEGT in the germline V gene. CDR3 amino acids: CASNRRYGSYNEQFF. CDR3 bases: TGTGCCAGCAACCGAAGATACGGCTCCTACAATGAGCAGTTCTTC.

This chain connects TRBV29-1 to TRBJ2-7, with TRBD1 matching over 9 bases. Germline V gives CDR1 SQVTM, CDR2 ANQGSEA. Unmatched junction bases numbered 4, after V lost 3 bases and J lost 1 base. CDR3 size: 14 residues. The CDR3 DNA reads TGCAGCGTTGAGCGACAGGGGGTGTCCTACGAGCAGTACTTC. The encoded protein is CSVERQGVSYEQYF.

The V and J genes are TRBV6-1 and TRBJ2-7, with 9 bases aligning to TRBD2. Unmatched junction bases numbered 6, after V lost 6 bases and J lost 3 bases. There are 14 residues in the CDR3. The V gene's germline CDR1 is MNHNS and CDR2 SASEGT. CDR3 nucleotide sequence: TGTGCCAGCAGGCGAGCGACTAGCGGCTACGAGCAGTACTTC. Protein product: CASRRATSGYEQYF.

This clone was recorded only once. This chain uses TRBV18 with TRBJ1-2; D gene uncertain. The germline V gene encodes CDR1 KGHSH and CDR2 LQKENI. Trimming cost V 2 bases and J 5 bases, with 15 bases left between them. This CDR3 contains 15 residues. The CDR3 sequence is CASSPNTRGGYGYTF. The CDR3 DNA is TGTGCCAGCTCACCAAATACACGGGGTGGTTATGGCTACACCTTC.

The CDR3 region has the DNA TGTGCCAGCGGGTCCCTAGAGGGCACAGTGACTGAAGCTTTCTTT. This gives the protein CASGSLEGTVTEAFF. J is TRBJ1-1 and V is TRBV28; D gene unclear. Germline values: CDR1 MDHEN, CDR2 SYDVKM. This CDR3 spans 15 amino acids. With 8 bases removed from V and 5 bases from J, the gap between germline ends came to 21 bases.

V usage is TRBV5-8 and J usage is TRBJ2-3; weak D call: TRBD2 (6 bases). The V gene's germline CDR1 is SGHTS and CDR2 YDEGEE. Trimming removed 5 bases at V and 0 bases at J, with 22 bases between. The CDR3 covers 18 residues. The CDR3 DNA reads TGTGCCAGCAGTCCTTCCCCGGGACTCCGTGCTAGCACAGATACGCAGTATTTT. Translation gives CASSPSPGLRASTDTQYF.

The V call is TRBV5-4, the J call TRBJ2-3; D gene ambiguous. Per germline, CDR1 SGHNT and CDR2 YYREEE (reference sequence). The CDR3 sequence is 14 residues long. Trimming shortened V by 2 bases and J by 0 bases, and 7 bases separated the two germline ends. CDR3 bases: TGTGCCAGCAGCTTTTTCTTTAGCACAGATACGCAGTATTTT. It yields the protein CASSFFFSTDTQYF.

This chain connects TRBV6-6 to TRBJ2-7; D not resolved. The CDR3 totals 14 residues. Germline lookup yields CDR1 MNHNY and CDR2 SVGAGI (reference sequence). Trimming shortened V by 3 bases and J by 2 bases, and 11 bases separated the two germline ends. The CDR3 sequence is CASSYEAITYEQYF. CDR3 nucleotides: TGTGCCAGCAGTTATGAGGCTATTACCTACGAGCAGTACTTC.

The chain couples TRBV11-2 to TRBJ2-2, with D tentatively TRBD1 (6 bases). The CDR3 length is 14 residues. Between the trimmed V and J ends, which lost 5 bases and 1 base, there was a span of 8 bases. Germline V gene data show CDR1 as SGHAT and CDR2 as FQNNGV. DNA of the CDR3: TGTGCCAGCAGCCCGGACAGGAACACCGGGGAGCTGTTTTTT. Amino acid sequence: CASSPDRNTGELFF. Using reference TRBV11-2 and TRBJ2-2 for the parts outside the CDR3, the full variable domain is EAGVAQSPRYKIIEKRQSVAFWCNPISGHATLYWYQQILGQGPKLLIQFQNNGVVDDSQLPKDRFSAERLKGVDSTLKIQPAKLEDSAVYLCASSPDRNTGELFFGEGSRLTVL.

This clone was observed a single time. The V and J genes are TRBV28 and TRBJ2-7; D is unresolved. V shed 6 bases and J shed 2 bases, with 8 bases lying between them. Germline CDR1 MDHEN, CDR2 SYDVKM. The CDR3 is 12 residues long. CDR3 loop: CASSIEPYEQYF. CDR3 DNA: TGTGCCAGCAGCATTGAGCCCTACGAGCAGTACTTC.

The chain is built from TRBV9 and TRBJ2-2; no clear D gene. V was shortened by 0 bases and J by 6 bases, with 6 bases between the two germline ends. This CDR3 contains 13 residues. Germline CDR1 SGDLS, CDR2 YYNGEE. The CDR3 here is CASSVARAGELFF. The CDR3 region has the DNA TGTGCCAGCAGCGTAGCTCGGGCCGGGGAGCTGTTTTTT.

A few counts support this clone. This rearrangement joins TRBV18 to TRBJ1-5; 12 bases agree with TRBD1. Trimming took 4 bases from V and 7 from J; bases not matched to a gene: 8. The CDR3 consists of 16 residues. Germline V gene data show CDR1 as KGHSH and CDR2 as LQKENI. CDR3 residues: CASSLGTGGAGQPQHF. The CDR3 DNA reads as TGTGCCAGCTCACTAGGGACAGGGGGCGCCGGGCAGCCCCAGCATTTT.

This rearrangement joins TRBV7-3 to TRBJ2-3, with D possibly called TRBD1 or TRBD2 (7 bases each). The CDR3 loop spans 16 amino acids. CDR1 and CDR2 from the germline V gene are SGHTA and FQGTGA. V shed 5 bases and J shed 5 bases, with 20 bases lying between them. The CDR3, as DNA: TGTGCCAGCAGCCCTGGGAGGGGGCCCGGTGAAGATACGCAGTATTTT. It is translated as CASSPGRGPGEDTQYF.

The chain has TRBV11-2 and TRBJ2-2; no firm D call. This CDR3 has 16 amino acids. Trimming stripped 5 bases from V and 0 bases from J, with 13 bases between. Per the germline V gene, CDR1 is SGHAT and CDR2 is FQNNGV. For the CDR3, the DNA is TGTGCCAGCAGCCCTACCCCGACCCCGAACACCGGGGAGCTGTTTTTT. As protein: CASSPTPTPNTGELFF. The whole variable domain, remainder taken from reference TRBV11-2 and TRBJ2-2, is EAGVAQSPRYKIIEKRQSVAFWCNPISGHATLYWYQQILGQGPKLLIQFQNNGVVDDSQLPKDRFSAERLKGVDSTLKIQPAKLEDSAVYLCASSPTPTPNTGELFFGEGSRLTVL.

The rearrangement joins TRBV29-1 to TRBJ2-4; 11 positions agree with TRBD1. V was pared by 1 base and J by 7 bases, with 3 bases of the junction left unmatched. Per germline, CDR1 SQVTM and CDR2 ANQGSEA. The CDR3 contains 14 residues. CDR3 sequence (DNA): TGCAGCGTTGAAGGGACAGGGGGCTTGAACATTCAGTACTTC. Its protein is CSVEGTGGLNIQYF.

The CDR3 spells CASSLSGTVGREQYF. The CDR3 region has the DNA TGTGCCAGCAGTTTATCCGGGACAGTGGGTCGGGAGCAGTACTTC. This chain joins TRBV28 and TRBJ2-7, with 7 positions matching TRBD1. V shed 1 base and J 7 bases; nucleotides not matched to a gene: 10. The CDR3 loop spans 15 amino acids. CDR1 and CDR2 from the germline V gene are MDHEN and SYDVKM.

The rearrangement uses TRBV19 and TRBJ2-7; perhaps TRBD1 as D (7 bases). Germline CDR1 and CDR2: LNHDA and SQIVND (reference sequence). V was cut by 5 bases and J by 2 bases, with 16 bases left in between. The CDR3 loop spans 15 amino acids. DNA of the CDR3: TGTGCCAGTAGTCCGGGGGACAGACCACCCTACGAGCAGTACTTC. This gives the protein CASSPGDRPPYEQYF.